This entry features one T cell receptor (beta chain) sequence. Its antigen is not yet known. No clone much larger than this one lies a single base away; base qualities are absent. The data belong to a study of blood T cell repertoires in COVID-19 (dated by TCRdb to 2020 to 2021). For context, the study as a whole: The collaborator samples originated in the United States, Italy and Spain and spanned the acute and convalescent phases of COVID-19. The sample metadata nearly always contained a de-identified subject ID, COVID-19 status, age in years and sex. HLA class I and class II types, where available, came from metadata supplied by the sample provider rather than from assay-based typing. The samples were drawn from the first 160 participants of the ongoing ImmuneRACE study and from about 1,200 subjects provided by 6 global collaborators. A freely available public database, intended as a resource for researchers studying the immune response to SARS-CoV-2, is where the repertoires were released. Deeply sampled blood TCRbeta repertoires from subjects exposed to, actively infected with, or recovered from COVID-19 were included in the dataset. The material from the prospective study consisted of cDNA or gDNA derived from T cells, B-cell-depleted T cells, or PBMCs.

TCRbeta CDR3 regions were amplified from genomic DNA using the immunoSEQ Assay, a bias-controlled multiplex PCR. The authors processed their data as follows. Nucleated cell counts per sample were estimated from amplification of reference gene primers within the assay. To quantify the absolute abundance of each unique TCRbeta CDR3 rearrangement, sequence reads were collapsed and filtered. For each sample, productive Simpson clonality was calculated as the square root of Simpson's diversity index over productive rearrangements. TCRdb took over this immuneACCESS table, retaining in-frame rearrangements with V and J assigned. Such tables are incomplete; in checked studies, under half of the missing clones stem from an unresolved V gene, and the remainder is unexplained. That table supplies the V and J calls and clone size; D and trimming were determined from the DNA. In all, the sample holds almost 400,000 clones, and roughly nine tenths of those were seen once. Of the sample, about 1.7% falls within the top ten clones.

Summary of the overall study and its limitations: Clinical and demographic metadata were provided uncurated, with the amount varying by source and participant.

Participants in the prospective study were aged roughly 18 to 100 years, lived in 20 to 30 United States geographic areas, and enrolled through a virtual design. Cohort assignment in the prospective study relied on participant-reported clinical history from a screening survey and a study questionnaire. Recovered participants in ImmuneRACE Cohort 3 were defined as having two consecutive negative NP/OP PCR tests, clearance from a healthcare professional, or resolution of symptoms. In the prospective study, whole blood, serum and a nasopharyngeal or oropharyngeal swab were collected from each participant by mobile phlebotomists. Additional blood draws and questionnaires over an approximately two-month period could optionally be provided by prospective study participants. Prospective study blood samples were shipped either frozen or at room temperature before DNA extraction. From its cysteine to its phenylalanine, the CDR3 spans 16 amino acids. Of all the DNA, just the CDR3 is kept, 48 bases in frame from base 1. The germline V end is reduced by 4 bases and the J end by 4 bases; junction bases left unmatched: 9. The germline V gene supplies CDR1 SGHRS and CDR2 YFSETQ.

What was sequenced was PBMCs or T cells enriched from blood (not recorded which). The origin of this receptor is a woman in her 30s who had recovered from COVID-19. In this chain, TRBV5-1 is recombined with TRBJ1-2; 11 of the junction bases match TRBD1. The CDR3 loop reads CASSRGQGVSGYGYTF. The DNA reads as follows: TGCGCCAGCAGCCGGGGACAGGGGGTGTCTGGCTATGGCTACACCTTC.